One sample yielded the 7 T cell receptor beta chains listed below, sequenced in a study of T cell changes during pregnancy in multiple sclerosis. Assay: immunoSEQ multiplex PCR; the TCRdb copy retains only in-frame clones and omits some. The repertoire includes over 35,000 clones, around nine tenths of them detected once, and roughly 0.9% sits in the top ten. Specimen: CD4+ T cells from peripheral blood mononuclear cells, collected after pregnancy. The receptor source for this set is a female donor with multiple sclerosis, enrolled in a pregnancy study.

This chain uses TRBV29-1 with TRBJ1-2, with D perhaps matching TRBD1 (6 bases). Germline V gene sequence: CDR1 SQVTM, CDR2 ANQGSEA. The CDR3 is 12 amino acids. V was clipped by 7 bases and J by 0 bases, with 9 bases between them. CDR3 in amino acids: CSAWTANYGYTF. The CDR3 bases are TGCAGCGCTTGGACAGCTAACTATGGCTACACCTTC.

The V and J genes are TRBV9 and TRBJ1-3, with 7 bases fitting TRBD1. The V gene end was trimmed by 4 bases and the J gene end by 1 base; junction bases not matched to a gene: 8. The germline CDR1 and CDR2 sequences are SGDLS and YYNGEE. This CDR3 comprises 16 residues. The CDR3: CASSPQATGSGNTIYF. The CDR3 DNA reads TGTGCCAGCAGCCCCCAAGCGACAGGGTCTGGAAACACCATATATTTT.

The table lists this clone with a few counts. V usage is TRBV2 and J usage is TRBJ1-6; TRBD1 aligns across 9 bases. This CDR3 is 17 amino acids long. The germline CDR1 and CDR2 sequences are SNHLY and FYNNEI. The J segment lost 4 bases and the V segment lost 4 bases, leaving 8 bases of the junction unmatched. CDR3 sequence: CASSALQGAFYNSPLHF. The CDR3 DNA sequence: TGTGCCAGCAGTGCCCTACAGGGGGCGTTTTATAATTCACCCCTCCACTTT.

The rearrangement links TRBV5-5 to TRBJ2-3; no reliable D call. Between the trimmed V and J ends, which lost 2 bases and 0 bases, there was a span of 13 bases. This CDR3 region has 16 residues. CDR1 is SGHKS and CDR2 is YYEKEE in the germline V gene (reference sequence). DNA of the CDR3: TGTGCCAGCAGCTTTAGCACTGTCCTAAGCACAGATACGCAGTATTTT. It encodes CASSFSTVLSTDTQYF.

The chain has TRBV7-9 and TRBJ1-3; 9 bases align to TRBD1. V dropped 5 bases and J dropped 9; count of bases not matched to a gene: 17. Germline assignment: CDR1 SEHNR and CDR2 FQNEAQ (reference sequence). The CDR3 sequence is 17 residues long. CDR3 sequence reads: CASSRPGQGVPRGTIYF. In nucleotides, the CDR3 is TGTGCCAGCAGCCGACCGGGACAGGGAGTCCCACGGGGCACCATATATTTT.

The chain employs TRBV6-5 and TRBJ2-7; D is possibly TRBD1 (5 bases). V was shortened by 10 bases and J by 7 bases, with 23 bases between the two germline ends. Germline CDR1 is MNHEY and CDR2 is SVGAGI. CDR3 length: 14 amino acids. The CDR3, as DNA: TGTGCCACCACGAAACCAGGGCAAACGAGGGAGCAGTACTTC. Amino acids: CATTKPGQTREQYF.

This chain uses TRBV18 with TRBJ2-5; 7 nucleotides align to TRBD2. The CDR3 is made up of 16 amino acids. Trimming at V came to 4 bases and at J to 2 bases, leaving 10 bases not matched to a gene. Germline assignment: CDR1 KGHSH and CDR2 LQKENI. This CDR3 is CASSRALTSMQETQYF. The CDR3 DNA reads as TGTGCCAGCTCACGCGCTTTGACTAGCATGCAAGAGACCCAGTACTTC.